This TCR beta chain was captured by sequencing in a study of blood T cell repertoires in COVID-19 (dated by TCRdb to 2020 to 2022). Looking at the study overall: Samples covering the acute and convalescent phases of COVID-19 were provided by collaborators in the United States, Italy and Spain. The material from the prospective study consisted of cDNA or gDNA derived from T cells, B-cell-depleted T cells, or PBMCs. Subjects who had been exposed to COVID-19, were actively infected with it, or had recovered from it provided the deeply sampled blood TCRbeta repertoires that made up the dataset. A freely available public database, intended as a resource for researchers studying the immune response to SARS-CoV-2, is where the repertoires were released. The samples were drawn from two sources: the first 160 participants of the ongoing ImmuneRACE study, and fewer than 1,500 subjects contributed by 6 global collaborators. A de-identified subject ID, COVID-19 status, age in years and sex were almost always included in the sample metadata. HLA class I and class II types, where available, came from metadata supplied by the sample provider rather than from assay-based typing. Overall study outcomes, separate from this receptor: The amount of clinical and demographic metadata varied by source and participant and was provided uncurated.

Reading from cysteine to phenylalanine, the CDR3 counts 15 amino acids. CDR3 DNA only is kept here, 45 bases in frame from base 1. Via the germline V gene (reference sequence), CDR1 is LNHDA and CDR2 SQIVND. V has 5 bases trimmed and J has 1 base trimmed; junction bases matching no gene number 6. A second Seattle source provided samples from volunteer blood donors who had recovered from COVID-19. The collaborating institutions used their own protocols to collect whole blood in K2EDTA tubes. For TCRbeta analysis, collaborators shipped samples in one of three forms: frozen whole blood, isolated PBMCs, or DNA extracted from either of those sample types. Remarks on this clone: Its antigen remains unidentified. No base quality information exists; no much larger clone differs at one position.

The immunoSEQ Assay, a bias-controlled multiplex PCR, was used to amplify TCRbeta CDR3 regions from genomic DNA. Per the authors' processing: Nucleated cell counts per sample were estimated from amplification of reference gene primers within the assay. Sequence reads were collapsed and filtered to measure the absolute abundance of every unique TCRbeta CDR3 rearrangement. For each sample, productive Simpson clonality was calculated as the square root of Simpson's diversity index over productive rearrangements. This immuneACCESS table, as held by TCRdb, lists in-frame sequences with V and J called but not all clones. Of the missing ones, under half trace to an unresolved V gene in checked studies; the others have no known cause. V, J and clone size reflect that table, while D and trimming were determined from the DNA. The sample table shows about 160,000 clones, and about four fifths are seen once. The ten largest make up 10% to 15% of the sample.

The sequence was collected from an older man who had recovered from COVID-19. Sequenced: peripheral blood. This sequence uses TRBV19 and TRBJ2-5; TRBD2 lines up with 8 middle nucleotides. In nucleotide form, the sequence is TGTGCCAGTAGTGTGATAGCGGGACCCCAAGAGACCCAGTACTTC. Its coded protein is CASSVIAGPQETQYF.